This is a list of T cell receptor beta chains from one sample in a study of cytomegalovirus exposure and HLA in healthy donors. TCRdb keeps only in-frame clones here, not all; method: immunoSEQ multiplex PCR. The repertoire consists of approximately 160,000 clones, with approximately 80% occurring once and the leading ten covering under 6%. Specimen: PBMCs. The receptors derive from a woman aged 50 to 60 in good health and CMV-seropositive. The CDR3 runs from the conserved cysteine through the conserved F or W. The D gene is left open where the match is weak. For some rows the clone size is stated as once, few or many, or as a class when expanded; others skip it.

TRBJ1-2	TRBV7-2	TRBD1	17	NA	CASSSPQAGQGARGYTF	TGTGCCAGCAGCTCCCCACAGGCGGGACAGGGGGCGCGGGGCTACACCTTC
TRBJ2-1	TRBV13	TRBD2	16	NA	CASSLRSSGIQDEQFF	TGTGCCAGCAGCTTAAGGTCTAGCGGGATTCAGGATGAGCAGTTCTTC
TRBJ2-7	TRBV29-1	NA	13	NA	CSVILGGGGEQYF	TGCAGCGTTATCCTGGGAGGGGGTGGGGAGCAGTACTTC
TRBJ2-7	TRBV25-1	NA	12	NA	CASSAESYEQYF	TGTGCCAGCAGTGCTGAGTCTTACGAGCAGTACTTC
TRBJ2-7	TRBV6-5	TRBD1	14	NA	CASSYYAGGYEQYF	TGTGCCAGCAGTTACTACGCAGGGGGCTACGAGCAGTACTTC
TRBJ1-4	TRBV7-9	NA	12	NA	CATLAGDEKLFF	TGTGCCACCCTAGCCGGGGATGAAAAACTGTTTTTT
TRBJ2-7	TRBV18	NA	15	NA	CASSPPSREVHEQYF	TGTGCCAGCTCACCACCGTCCAGGGAGGTCCACGAGCAGTACTTC
TRBJ1-2	TRBV29-1	TRBD1	12	NA	CSVGGQATGYTF	TGCAGCGTTGGGGGACAGGCTACTGGCTACACCTTC
TRBJ1-5	TRBV27	NA	12	NA	CASSPNDQPQHF	TGTGCCAGCAGTCCTAACGATCAGCCCCAGCATTTT
TRBJ2-3	TRBV5-1	TRBD2	13	NA	CASRLAGVDTQYF	TGCGCCAGTCGCCTAGCGGGGGTGGATACGCAGTATTTT
TRBJ2-7	TRBV9	TRBD1	16	NA	CASSATPGTATYEQYF	TGTGCCAGCAGCGCAACACCCGGGACAGCAACCTACGAGCAGTACTTC
TRBJ2-1	TRBV7-3	NA	14	NA	CASSPNSRGREQFF	TGTGCCAGCAGCCCAAATAGCCGGGGTCGGGAGCAGTTCTTC
TRBJ2-1	TRBV9	NA	15	NA	CASSVAPAERNEQFF	TGTGCCAGCAGCGTAGCTCCAGCGGAGAGGAATGAGCAGTTCTTC
TRBJ2-7	TRBV29-1	TRBD1	13	NA	CSARTGGLGEQYF	TGCAGCGCCCGCACAGGGGGCTTAGGCGAGCAGTACTTC
TRBJ2-1	TRBV5-1	NA	15	NA	CASRVKGEIYNEQFF	TGCGCCAGCAGAGTTAAGGGAGAGATCTACAATGAGCAGTTCTTC
TRBJ2-7	TRBV6-1	TRBD2	16	NA	CASSERRASGREEQYF	TGTGCCAGCAGTGAAAGACGGGCTAGCGGGAGAGAAGAGCAGTACTTC
TRBJ2-3	TRBV4-2	TRBD2	17	few	CASSHILAGGSTDTQYF	TGTGCCAGCAGCCATATTCTGGCGGGGGGGAGCACAGATACGCAGTATTTT
TRBJ1-1	TRBV7-3	NA	13	NA	CASSFAENTEAFF	TGTGCCAGCAGCTTCGCGGAGAACACTGAAGCTTTCTTT
TRBJ1-4	TRBV19	NA	13	NA	CATSQGTNEKLFF	TGTGCCACCTCGCAGGGCACTAATGAAAAACTGTTTTTT
TRBJ2-1	TRBV7-9	TRBD2	15	NA	CASSFTSGRVNEQFF	TGTGCCAGCAGCTTTACTAGCGGGAGAGTCAATGAGCAGTTCTTC
TRBJ1-4	TRBV4-2	NA	18	once	CASSPHGTGLISNEKLFF	TGTGCCAGCAGCCCCCACGGAACAGGTTTAATTTCTAATGAAAAACTGTTTTTT
TRBJ2-6	TRBV5-4	TRBD1	20	NA	CASSSLRPTGGPSGANVLTF	TGTGCCAGCAGCTCTCTACGGCCGACAGGGGGCCCGTCTGGGGCCAACGTCCTGACTTTC
TRBJ1-2	TRBV7-2	TRBD1	18	NA	CASSLSAGGGNLNYGYTF	TGTGCCAGCAGCTTAAGCGCTGGAGGGGGCAACCTGAACTATGGCTACACCTTC
TRBJ2-7	TRBV7-2	NA	11	NA	CASSLAKEQYF	TGTGCCAGCAGCTTGGCCAAAGAGCAGTACTTC
TRBJ1-4	TRBV30	NA	14	NA	CAWSTTPLHEKLFF	TGTGCCTGGAGTACGACACCCTTACATGAAAAACTGTTTTTT
TRBJ1-2	TRBV4-3	NA	14	NA	CASSRGTTNYGYTF	TGCGCCAGCAGCCGAGGGACAACTAACTATGGCTACACCTTC
TRBJ2-5	TRBV21-1	NA	13	NA	CASSRWRGETQYF	TGTGCCAGCAGCAGGTGGCGGGGAGAGACCCAGTACTTC
TRBJ1-5	TRBV15	NA	15	NA	CATSSRSDSNQPQHF	TGTGCCACCAGCAGCAGGTCGGATAGCAATCAGCCCCAGCATTTT
TRBJ2-3	TRBV7-3	TRBD2	15	once	CASSLLAGGADTQYF	TGTGCCAGCAGCTTATTAGCGGGGGGCGCAGATACGCAGTATTTT
TRBJ2-3	TRBV19	NA	14	NA	CASSDQGIADTQYF	TGTGCCAGTAGTGATCAGGGGATTGCAGATACGCAGTATTTT
TRBJ2-3	TRBV29-1	TRBD1	17	NA	CSVALTGGEVGGGTQYF	TGCAGCGTTGCTTTGACAGGGGGCGAGGTTGGGGGTGGTACGCAGTATTTT
TRBJ1-1	TRBV15	NA	15	NA	CATSGRWTANTEAFF	TGTGCCACCAGCGGGCGGTGGACAGCGAACACTGAAGCTTTCTTT
TRBJ1-3	TRBV7-9	NA	11	NA	CASSPANTIYF	TGTGCCAGCAGCCCAGCGAACACCATATATTTT
TRBJ2-3	TRBV29-1	NA	12	NA	CSVRVAADTQYF	TGCAGCGTTCGCGTCGCCGCAGATACGCAGTATTTT
TRBJ2-7	TRBV7-9	NA	14	NA	CASSFTGFYAEQYF	TGTGCCAGCAGCTTCACAGGGTTCTATGCCGAGCAGTACTTC
TRBJ2-5	TRBV7-2	TRBD2	16	NA	CASSVDLAGGLETQYF	TGTGCCAGCAGCGTCGACCTAGCGGGAGGGTTAGAGACCCAGTACTTC
TRBJ2-2	TRBV27	NA	17	few	CASSFFSGGPDTGELFF	TGTGCCAGCAGTTTTTTTTCCGGAGGGCCTGACACCGGGGAGCTGTTTTTT
TRBJ2-3	TRBV5-3	TRBD2	16	NA	CARSLGVAGGPDTQYF	TGTGCCAGAAGCTTGGGGGTAGCGGGAGGACCAGATACGCAGTATTTT
TRBJ2-3	TRBV25-1	TRBD1	16	few	CASSAHRQGGTDTQYF	TGTGCCAGCAGTGCCCATCGTCAGGGGGGCACAGATACGCAGTATTTT
TRBJ1-2	TRBV7-9	TRBD1	14	NA	CASSFAGTDYGYTF	TGTGCCAGCAGCTTTGCCGGGACAGACTATGGCTACACCTTC
TRBJ1-2	TRBV5-1	NA	15	NA	CASSLDSTGYYGYTF	TGCGCCAGCAGCTTGGACTCCACAGGGTATTATGGCTACACCTTC
TRBJ1-1	TRBV4-3	TRBD1	13	NA	CASTGTGPYEAFF	TGCGCCAGCACCGGGACAGGGCCCTATGAAGCTTTCTTT
TRBJ2-3	TRBV9	TRBD2	17	NA	CASSVRASGSSTDTQYF	TGTGCCAGCAGCGTAAGGGCTAGCGGTTCTAGCACAGATACGCAGTATTTT
TRBJ2-1	TRBV27	NA	14	NA	CASSALSLYNEQFF	TGTGCCAGCAGTGCGCTTTCCCTATACAATGAGCAGTTCTTC
TRBJ1-1	TRBV18	TRBD1	14	NA	CASSAQGGDTEAFF	TGTGCCAGCTCAGCCCAGGGGGGAGACACTGAAGCTTTCTTT
TRBJ2-2	TRBV25-1	NA	18	NA	CASSDPHRDTVNTGELFF	TGTGCCAGCAGTGATCCCCACCGGGACACGGTGAACACCGGGGAGCTGTTTTTT